Below are 2 T cell receptor beta chains sequenced from a single sample in a study of blood T cell repertoires in COVID-19. Here immunoSEQ multiplex PCR was the method, and the copy in TCRdb shows in-frame clones only, minus some. The top ten clones hold around 18% of a sample with 150,000 or so clones, approximately 81% of them seen once. The sample taken for sequencing was PBMCs or T cells enriched from blood (not recorded which). The receptors here all came from a man aged 55 to 70 who had recovered from COVID-19.

This chain links TRBV5-1 with TRBJ2-1; 7 bases match TRBD1. Germline V gives CDR1 SGHRS, CDR2 YFSETQ. V lost 4 bases and J lost 7; bases outside the gene matches: 8. The CDR3 is 14 residues long. The CDR3 DNA reads TGCGCCAGCAGCCCCCGGGACAGCCGAAATGAGCAGTTCTTC. Its translation is CASSPRDSRNEQFF.

V gene TRBV29-1 combines with J gene TRBJ2-7; 7 bases fit TRBD2. This CDR3 is 12 amino acids long. Per the germline V gene, CDR1 is SQVTM and CDR2 is ANQGSEA. Trimming cost V 7 bases and J 5 bases; bases outside gene matches: 8. The CDR3 region has the DNA TGCAGCGCCCAGTGGGGGGGGAACGAGCAGTACTTC. It yields the protein CSAQWGGNEQYF.